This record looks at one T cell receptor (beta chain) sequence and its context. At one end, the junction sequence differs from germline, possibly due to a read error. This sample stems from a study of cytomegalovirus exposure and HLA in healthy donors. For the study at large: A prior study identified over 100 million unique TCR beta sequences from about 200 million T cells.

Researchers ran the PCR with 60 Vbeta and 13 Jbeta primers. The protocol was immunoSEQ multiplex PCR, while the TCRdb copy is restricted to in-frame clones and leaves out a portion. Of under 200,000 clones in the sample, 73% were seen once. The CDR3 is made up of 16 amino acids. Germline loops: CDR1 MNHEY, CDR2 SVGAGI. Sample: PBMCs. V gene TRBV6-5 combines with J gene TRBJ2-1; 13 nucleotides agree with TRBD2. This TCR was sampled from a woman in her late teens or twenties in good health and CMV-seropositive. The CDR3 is CASSYQGTSGVNEQFF. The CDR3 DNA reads TGTGCCAGCAGTTACCAGGGGACTAGCGGGGTGAATGAACAGTTCTTC.